One sample yielded the 17 T cell receptor beta chains listed below, sequenced in a study of T cells in Graves' hyperthyroidism and ophthalmopathy. Researchers took RNA transcripts and amplified the TCR beta CDR3 regions from them. The TCR CDR3 was amplified in a first-round RT-PCR using the HTBI primer set. TCRdb ran MiXCR on the multiplex PCR reads and lists one entry per CDR3 protein. Among approximately 420,000 distinct CDR3 sequences, around 13% were seen once, and the ten largest hold 5.3%. The sample consisted of blood. These receptors were taken from a woman younger than 30 with Graves' hyperthyroidism.

This clonotype was picked up many times. This CDR3 reads CSARGLAASYEQYF. The CDR3 region has the DNA TGCAGTGCTAGGGGACTAGCGGCCTCCTACGAGCAGTACTTC. This rearrangement joins TRBV20-1 to TRBJ2-7; 11 bases fit TRBD2. The CDR3 runs 14 residues. The ends lost 3 bases at V and 0 bases at J; junction bases unmatched: 1. Germline CDR1 is DFQATT and CDR2 is SNEGSKA (reference sequence).

The V call is TRBV20-1, the J call TRBJ1-6; TRBD1 matches at 7 bases. CDR3 length equals 15 residues. Per the germline V gene, CDR1 is DFQATT and CDR2 is SNEGSKA (reference sequence). V was pared by 3 bases and J by 7 bases, with 9 bases of the junction left unmatched. The CDR3 DNA reads TGCAGTGCTAGCGTCGGCAGGGGGGGCAATTCACCCCTCCACTTT. It is translated as CSASVGRGGNSPLHF.

This clonotype was counted many times. The V gene is TRBV27, the J gene TRBJ1-2; D is uncertain. This CDR3 has 16 residues. The germline V and J ends were trimmed by 0 bases and 3 bases, with 14 bases remaining between them. Germline CDR1 reads MNHEY; CDR2 reads SMNVEV (reference sequence). CDR3 residues: CASSLSVTPSDYGYTF. CDR3 DNA: TGTGCCAGCAGTTTATCCGTCACCCCCTCGGACTATGGCTACACCTTC.

CDR3: CASSQWGEQFF. The DNA for the CDR3 is TGTGCCAGCAGCCAATGGGGTGAGCAGTTCTTC. V gene TRBV14 combines with J gene TRBJ2-1; D not certain. The germline V and J ends were trimmed by 2 bases and 9 bases, with 5 bases remaining between them. The CDR3 is 11 amino acids. The germline gives CDR1 SGHDN, CDR2 FVKESK.

The chain joins TRBV6-1 to TRBJ2-3; the match to TRBD2 covers 9 bases. Germline trimming cut 6 bases from V and 2 bases from J; bases unmatched to any gene: 9. CDR3 length equals 16 residues. Germline lookup yields CDR1 MNHNS and CDR2 SASEGT. Here the CDR3 DNA reads TGTGCCAGCAGCCCGGGACTAGCTACCTACACAGATACGCAGTATTTT. Translated, it gives CASSPGLATYTDTQYF.

This clonotype was observed at least ten times. This chain links TRBV11-2 with TRBJ2-7; D not certain. Germline CDR1 reads SGHAT; CDR2 reads FQNNGV. This CDR3 is 14 amino acids long. V shed 0 bases and J shed 6 bases, with 12 bases lying between them. The CDR3 loop is CASSLESRIGEQYF. Written as DNA, the CDR3 is TGTGCCAGCAGCTTAGAAAGCAGGATCGGCGAGCAGTACTTC.

In its sample, this clonotype was seen many times. The chain has TRBV6-1 and TRBJ2-1; 7 bases are a match to TRBD1. Unmatched junction bases numbered 6, after V lost 5 bases and J lost 8 bases. This CDR3 is built from 13 residues. CDR1 is MNHNS and CDR2 is SASEGT in the germline V gene. The CDR3 is CASSYRDRDEQFF. CDR3 in DNA: TGTGCCAGCAGTTATCGCGACAGGGATGAGCAGTTCTTC.

This clonotype was counted many times. The chain joins TRBV7-2 to TRBJ2-7; 8 nucleotides align to TRBD1. V lost 4 bases, J lost 9 bases, and 11 bases stayed unmatched. Per the germline V gene, CDR1 is SGHTA and CDR2 is FQGNSA. CDR3 length: 14 residues. The DNA for the CDR3 is TGTGCCAGCAGCTCGCGGACAGGGTACGTCGGGCAGTACTTC. Amino acids: CASSSRTGYVGQYF.

The V call is TRBV6-1, the J call TRBJ1-1; D may be TRBD1 (5 bases). Germline V gene data show CDR1 as MNHNS and CDR2 as SASEGT. The V gene lost 0 bases and the J gene lost 2 bases, with 16 bases spanning the gap. The CDR3 length is 17 residues. CDR3 DNA: TGTGCCAGCAGTGAAGCGCTAACAGGAGGGGACAACACTGAAGCTTTCTTT. This codes for CASSEALTGGDNTEAFF.

Many counts were recorded for this clonotype. The chain recombines TRBV20-1 with TRBJ2-1, with no clear D. The V gene lost 0 bases and the J gene lost 10 bases, with 10 bases spanning the gap. CDR1 and CDR2 from the germline V gene are DFQATT and SNEGSKA (reference sequence). The CDR3 sequence is 12 residues long. CDR3 bases: TGCAGTGCTAGAGATCCAGCGCGGGAGCAGTTCTTC. Its protein is CSARDPAREQFF.

There are a few counts of this clonotype. This chain links TRBV19 with TRBJ2-1, with TRBD2 identical over 10 bases. Germline assignment: CDR1 LNHDA and CDR2 SQIVND (reference sequence). The CDR3 covers 16 residues. Trimming at V came to 3 bases and at J to 6 bases, leaving 8 bases not matched to a gene. The CDR3 loop reads CASSIVSGRALNEQFF. DNA for the CDR3: TGTGCCAGTAGTATCGTGAGCGGGAGGGCTCTCAATGAGCAGTTCTTC.

In its sample, this clonotype was seen many times. The V gene is TRBV28, the J gene TRBJ1-1; TRBD1 aligns across 9 bases. This CDR3 comprises 15 residues. After removal of 3 bases from V and 4 bases from J, the junction contained 6 bases not matched to a gene. CDR1 and CDR2 from the germline V gene are MDHEN and SYDVKM. The CDR3 nucleotides read TGTGCCAGCAGTTTGTCACAGGGGGCCGTCACTGAAGCTTTCTTT. This encodes CASSLSQGAVTEAFF.

This clonotype was seen ten or more times. The genes are TRBV7-2 and TRBJ1-4, with D possibly matching TRBD1 (6 bases). The CDR3 has 15 residues. Trimming took 2 bases from V and 7 from J, leaving 14 bases between them. Germline loops: CDR1 SGHTA, CDR2 FQGNSA. For the CDR3, the DNA is TGTGCCAGCAGCTTAAACGCAGGGGCGGGTGAAAAACTGTTTTTT. It yields the protein CASSLNAGAGEKLFF.

This clonotype was seen at least ten times. The chain couples TRBV7-9 to TRBJ2-5; D perhaps matches TRBD2 (5 bases). The length of the CDR3 is 16 residues. Germline V gene lookup returns CDR1 SEHNR and CDR2 FQNEAQ (reference sequence). V was shortened by 2 bases and J by 2 bases, with 15 bases between the two germline ends. CDR3 protein: CASSLFGSGLQETQYF. For the CDR3, the DNA is TGTGCCAGCAGCTTATTCGGCTCGGGGTTACAAGAGACCCAGTACTTC. Full variable domain (rest looked up from reference TRBV7-9 and TRBJ2-5): DTGVSQNPRHKITKRGQNVTFRCDPISEHNRLYWYRQTLGQGPEFLTYFQNEAQLEKSRLLSDRFSAERPKGSFSTLEIQRTEQGDSAMYLCASSLFGSGLQETQYFGPGTRLLVL.

The V call is TRBV3-1, the J call TRBJ1-3; tentatively, D is TRBD1 (5 bases). Per germline, CDR1 LGHDT and CDR2 YNNKEL (reference sequence). Trimming pared 2 bases from V and 0 bases from J, leaving 17 bases between. The CDR3 is 18 residues long. Here the CDR3 DNA reads TGTGCCAGCAGCCAACCGGGGCCCCAATCCTTCTCTGGAAACACCATATATTTT. Translation gives CASSQPGPQSFSGNTIYF.

This clonotype showed up just a few times. This chain links TRBV28 with TRBJ1-4; no clear D. This CDR3 has 14 amino acids. Germline V lookup: CDR1 MDHEN, CDR2 SYDVKM. Trimming left V 4 bases short and J 8 bases short, with 14 bases between. As DNA, the CDR3 is TGTGCCAGCAGTTGGGATTTCGTTGTGGAAAAACTGTTTTTT. This encodes CASSWDFVVEKLFF. The full variable domain, its missing parts supplied by reference TRBV28 and TRBJ1-4, is DVKVTQSSRYLVKRTGEKVFLECVQDMDHENMFWYRQDPGLGLRLIYFSYDVKMKEKGDIPEGYSVSREKKERFSLILESASTNQTSMYLCASSWDFVVEKLFFGSGTQLSVL.

This clonotype showed up many times. The V call is TRBV28, the J call TRBJ2-7; D call uncertain. The germline V gene encodes CDR1 MDHEN and CDR2 SYDVKM. CDR3 length: 14 amino acids. The germline V and J ends were trimmed by 7 bases and 7 bases, with 20 bases remaining between them. CDR3 protein: CASTEGRDPLEQYF. CDR3 nucleotide sequence: TGTGCCAGCACAGAAGGGCGAGATCCTCTGGAGCAGTACTTC.